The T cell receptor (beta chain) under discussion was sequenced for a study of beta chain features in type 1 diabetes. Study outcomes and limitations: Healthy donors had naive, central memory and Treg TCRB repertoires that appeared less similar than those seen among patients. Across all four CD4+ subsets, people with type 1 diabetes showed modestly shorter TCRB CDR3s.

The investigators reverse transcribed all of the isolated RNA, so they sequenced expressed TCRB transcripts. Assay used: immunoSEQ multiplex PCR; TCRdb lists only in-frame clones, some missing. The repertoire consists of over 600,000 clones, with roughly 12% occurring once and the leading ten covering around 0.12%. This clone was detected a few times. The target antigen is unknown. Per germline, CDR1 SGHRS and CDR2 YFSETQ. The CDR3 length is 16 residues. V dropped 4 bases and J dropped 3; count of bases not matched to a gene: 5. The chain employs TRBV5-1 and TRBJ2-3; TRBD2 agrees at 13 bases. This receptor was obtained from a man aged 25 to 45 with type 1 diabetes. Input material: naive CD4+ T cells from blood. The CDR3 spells CASSPGLAGYTDTQYF. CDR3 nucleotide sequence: TGCGCCAGCAGCCCGGGACTAGCGGGGTATACAGATACGCAGTATTTT.